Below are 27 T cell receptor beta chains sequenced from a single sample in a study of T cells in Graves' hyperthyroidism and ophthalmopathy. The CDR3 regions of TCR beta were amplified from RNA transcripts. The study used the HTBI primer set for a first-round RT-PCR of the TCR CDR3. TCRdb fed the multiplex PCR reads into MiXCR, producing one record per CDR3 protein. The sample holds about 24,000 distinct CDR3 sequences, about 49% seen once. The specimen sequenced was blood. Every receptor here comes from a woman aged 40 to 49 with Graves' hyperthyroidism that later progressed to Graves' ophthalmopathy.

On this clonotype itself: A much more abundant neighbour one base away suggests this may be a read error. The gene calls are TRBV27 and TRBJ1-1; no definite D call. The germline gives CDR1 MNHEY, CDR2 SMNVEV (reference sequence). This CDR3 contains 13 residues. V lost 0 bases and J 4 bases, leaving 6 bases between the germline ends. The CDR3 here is CASSLSLSTEAFF. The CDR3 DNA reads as TGTGCCAGCAGTTTATCCCTGAGCACTGAAGCTTTCTTT.

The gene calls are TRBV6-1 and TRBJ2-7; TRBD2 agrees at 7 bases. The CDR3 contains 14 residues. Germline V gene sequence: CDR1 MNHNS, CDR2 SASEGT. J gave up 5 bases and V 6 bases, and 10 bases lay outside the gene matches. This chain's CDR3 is CASSPKNGGDEQYF. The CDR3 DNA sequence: TGTGCCAGCAGCCCAAAAAATGGGGGGGACGAGCAGTACTTC.

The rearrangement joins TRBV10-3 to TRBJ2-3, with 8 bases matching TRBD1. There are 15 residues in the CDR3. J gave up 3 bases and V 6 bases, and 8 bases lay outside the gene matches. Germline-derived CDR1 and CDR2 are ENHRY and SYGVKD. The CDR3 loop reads CAIRMTGVPTDTQYF. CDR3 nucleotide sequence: TGTGCCATCAGGATGACAGGGGTGCCAACAGATACGCAGTATTTT.

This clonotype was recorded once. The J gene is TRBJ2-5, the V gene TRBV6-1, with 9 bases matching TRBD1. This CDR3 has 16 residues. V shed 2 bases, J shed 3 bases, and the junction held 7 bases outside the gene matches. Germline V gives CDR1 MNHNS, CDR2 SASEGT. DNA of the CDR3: TGTGCCAGCAGTGAAATCATGGGACAGGGTAAAGAGACCCAGTACTTC. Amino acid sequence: CASSEIMGQGKETQYF.

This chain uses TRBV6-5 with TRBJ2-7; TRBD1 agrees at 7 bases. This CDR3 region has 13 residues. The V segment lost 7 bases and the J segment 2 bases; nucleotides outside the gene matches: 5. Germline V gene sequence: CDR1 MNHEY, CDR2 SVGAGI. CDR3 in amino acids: CASNPGGTYEQYF. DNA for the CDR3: TGTGCCAGCAACCCAGGGGGTACCTACGAGCAGTACTTC.

The CDR3 region has the DNA TGCGCCAGCAGCCCGGACTTATACGAGCAGTACTTC. Translating it yields CASSPDLYEQYF. V is TRBV5-1 and J is TRBJ2-7; TRBD2 might be the D (5 bases). The CDR3 covers 12 residues. Trimming stripped 4 bases from V and 4 bases from J, with 9 bases between. Germline loops: CDR1 SGHRS, CDR2 YFSETQ.

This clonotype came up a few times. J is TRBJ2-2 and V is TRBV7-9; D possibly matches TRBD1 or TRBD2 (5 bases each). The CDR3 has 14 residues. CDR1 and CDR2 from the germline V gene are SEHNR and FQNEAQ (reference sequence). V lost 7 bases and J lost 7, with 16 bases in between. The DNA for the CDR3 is TGTGCCAGCATCGAACAGGAGCGGAGCGGGGAGCTGTTTTTT. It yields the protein CASIEQERSGELFF.

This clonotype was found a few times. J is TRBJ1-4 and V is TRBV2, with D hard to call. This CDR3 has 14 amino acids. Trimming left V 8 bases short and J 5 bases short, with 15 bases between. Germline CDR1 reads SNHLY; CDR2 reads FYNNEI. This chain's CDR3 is CASREGRMNEKLFF. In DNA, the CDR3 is TGTGCCAGCCGGGAGGGCAGGATGAATGAAAAACTGTTTTTT.

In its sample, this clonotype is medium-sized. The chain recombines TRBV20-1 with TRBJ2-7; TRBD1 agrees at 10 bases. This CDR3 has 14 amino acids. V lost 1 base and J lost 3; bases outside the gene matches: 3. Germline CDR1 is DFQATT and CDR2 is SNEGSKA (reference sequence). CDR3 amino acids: CSARGGQGIYEQYF. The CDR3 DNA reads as TGCAGTGCTAGAGGGGGACAGGGGATCTACGAGCAGTACTTC.

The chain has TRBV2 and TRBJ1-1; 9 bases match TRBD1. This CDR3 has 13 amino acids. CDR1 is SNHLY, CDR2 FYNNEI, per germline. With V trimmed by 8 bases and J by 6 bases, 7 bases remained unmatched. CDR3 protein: CASRDRAPAEAFF. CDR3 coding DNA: TGTGCCAGCCGGGACAGGGCTCCCGCTGAAGCTTTCTTT.

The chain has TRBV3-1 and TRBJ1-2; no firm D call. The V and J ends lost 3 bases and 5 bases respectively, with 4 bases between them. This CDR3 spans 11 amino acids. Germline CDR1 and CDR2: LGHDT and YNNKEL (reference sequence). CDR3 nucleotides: TGTGCCAGCAGCCAGGGATATGGCTACACCTTC. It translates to CASSQGYGYTF.

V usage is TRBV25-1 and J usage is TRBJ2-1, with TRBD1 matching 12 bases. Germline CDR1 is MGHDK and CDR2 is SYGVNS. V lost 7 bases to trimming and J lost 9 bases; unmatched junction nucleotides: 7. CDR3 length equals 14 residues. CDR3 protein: CASTGDRGPGEQFF. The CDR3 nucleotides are TGTGCCAGCACTGGGGACAGGGGGCCGGGTGAGCAGTTCTTC. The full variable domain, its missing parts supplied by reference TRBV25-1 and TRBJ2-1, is EADIYQTPRYLVIGTGKKITLECSQTMGHDKMYWYQQDPGMELHLIHYSYGVNSTEKGDLSSESTVSRIRTEHFPLTLESARPSHTSQYLCASTGDRGPGEQFFGPGTRLTVL.

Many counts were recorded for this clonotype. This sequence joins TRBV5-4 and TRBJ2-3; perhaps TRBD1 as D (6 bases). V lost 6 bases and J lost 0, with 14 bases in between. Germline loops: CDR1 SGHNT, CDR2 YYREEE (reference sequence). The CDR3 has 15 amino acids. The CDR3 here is CASTNGQTSTDTQYF. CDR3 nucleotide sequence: TGTGCCAGCACCAACGGACAGACAAGCACAGATACGCAGTATTTT.

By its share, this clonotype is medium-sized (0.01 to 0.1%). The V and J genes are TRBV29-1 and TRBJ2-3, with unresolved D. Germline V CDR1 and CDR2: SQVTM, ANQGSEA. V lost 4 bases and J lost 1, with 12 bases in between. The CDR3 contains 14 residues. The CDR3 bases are TGCAGCGTTGCCCGAGAGAGCGGCACAGATACGCAGTATTTT. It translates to CSVARESGTDTQYF.

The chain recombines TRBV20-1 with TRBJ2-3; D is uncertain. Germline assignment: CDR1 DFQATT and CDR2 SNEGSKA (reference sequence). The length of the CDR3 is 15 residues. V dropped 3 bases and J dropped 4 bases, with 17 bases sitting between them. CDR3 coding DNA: TGCAGTGCTAGTGCCAGCTCAGCGCTTTCAGATACGCAGTATTTT. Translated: CSASASSALSDTQYF.

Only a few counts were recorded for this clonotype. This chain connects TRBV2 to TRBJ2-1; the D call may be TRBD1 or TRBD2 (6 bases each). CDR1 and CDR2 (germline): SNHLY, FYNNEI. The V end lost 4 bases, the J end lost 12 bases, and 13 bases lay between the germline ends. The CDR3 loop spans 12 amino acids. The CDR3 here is CASSGGATVQFF. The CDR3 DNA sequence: TGTGCCAGCAGTGGGGGGGCAACGGTGCAGTTCTTC.

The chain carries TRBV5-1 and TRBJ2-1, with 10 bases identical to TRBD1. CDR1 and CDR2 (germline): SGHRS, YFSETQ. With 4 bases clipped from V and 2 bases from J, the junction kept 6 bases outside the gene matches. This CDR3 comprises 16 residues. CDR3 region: CASSVGTGATYNEQFF. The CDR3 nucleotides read TGCGCCAGCAGCGTCGGGACAGGGGCTACCTACAATGAGCAGTTCTTC.

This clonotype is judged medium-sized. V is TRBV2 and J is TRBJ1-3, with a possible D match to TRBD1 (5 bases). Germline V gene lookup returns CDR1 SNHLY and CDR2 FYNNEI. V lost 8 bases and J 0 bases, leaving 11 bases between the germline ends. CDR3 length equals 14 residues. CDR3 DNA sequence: TGTGCCAGCCGGGGACGTACCTCTGGAAACACCATATATTTT. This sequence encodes CASRGRTSGNTIYF.

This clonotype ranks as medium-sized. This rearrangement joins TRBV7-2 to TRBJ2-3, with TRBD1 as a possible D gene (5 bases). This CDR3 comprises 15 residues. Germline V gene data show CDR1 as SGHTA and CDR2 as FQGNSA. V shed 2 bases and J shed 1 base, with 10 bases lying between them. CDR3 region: CASSLLPRGTDTQYF. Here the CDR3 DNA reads TGTGCCAGCAGCTTATTGCCCAGGGGCACAGATACGCAGTATTTT.

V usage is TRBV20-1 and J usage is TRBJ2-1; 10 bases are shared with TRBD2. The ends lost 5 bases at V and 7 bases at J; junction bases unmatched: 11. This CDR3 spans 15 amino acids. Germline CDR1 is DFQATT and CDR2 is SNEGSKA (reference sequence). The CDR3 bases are TGCAGTGCTCCTGAGTCTAGCGGGGGAAAGAATGAGCAGTTCTTC. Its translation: CSAPESSGGKNEQFF.

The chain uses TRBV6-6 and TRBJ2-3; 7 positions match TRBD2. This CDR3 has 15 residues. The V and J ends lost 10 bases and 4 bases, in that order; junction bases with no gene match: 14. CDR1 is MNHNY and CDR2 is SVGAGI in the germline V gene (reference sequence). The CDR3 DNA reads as TGTGCCACCGCCCCCCGCGGGAGTGTCGCAGATACGCAGTATTTT. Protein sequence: CATAPRGSVADTQYF.

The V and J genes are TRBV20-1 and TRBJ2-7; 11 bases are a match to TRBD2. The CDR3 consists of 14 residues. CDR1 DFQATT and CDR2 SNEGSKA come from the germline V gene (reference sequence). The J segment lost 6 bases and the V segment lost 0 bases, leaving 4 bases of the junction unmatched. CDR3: CSARDRLAGGEQYF. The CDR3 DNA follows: TGCAGTGCTAGAGATAGGCTAGCGGGAGGCGAGCAGTACTTC.

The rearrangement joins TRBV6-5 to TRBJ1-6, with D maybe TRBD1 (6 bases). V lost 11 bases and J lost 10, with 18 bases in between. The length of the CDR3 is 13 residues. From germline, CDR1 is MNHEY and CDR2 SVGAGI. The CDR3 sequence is CAGSGTIPSPLHF. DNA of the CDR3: TGTGCCGGCTCCGGGACAATACCCTCACCCCTCCACTTT.

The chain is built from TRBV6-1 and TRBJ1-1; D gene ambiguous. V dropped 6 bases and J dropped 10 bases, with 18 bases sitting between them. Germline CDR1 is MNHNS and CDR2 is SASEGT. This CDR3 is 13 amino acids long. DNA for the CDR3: TGTGCCAGCAGCCGGGGTGAACTAGCGGGAGCTTTCTTT. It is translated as CASSRGELAGAFF.

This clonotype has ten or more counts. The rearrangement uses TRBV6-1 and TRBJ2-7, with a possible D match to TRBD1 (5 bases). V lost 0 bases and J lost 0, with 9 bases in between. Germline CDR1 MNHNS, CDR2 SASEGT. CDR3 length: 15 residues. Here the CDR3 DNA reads TGTGCCAGCAGTGAAGCCCAGGGCAGCTCCTACGAGCAGTACTTC. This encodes CASSEAQGSSYEQYF.

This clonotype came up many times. The CDR3 coding sequence is TGTGCCAGCAACAACGATCTGGCGAGCAATGAGCAGTTCTTC. It encodes CASNNDLASNEQFF. The rearrangement links TRBV6-6 to TRBJ2-1; the D is unclear. Germline CDR1 reads MNHNY; CDR2 reads SVGAGI (reference sequence). The CDR3 contains 14 residues. The V end lost 7 bases, the J end lost 6 bases, and 16 bases lay between the germline ends.

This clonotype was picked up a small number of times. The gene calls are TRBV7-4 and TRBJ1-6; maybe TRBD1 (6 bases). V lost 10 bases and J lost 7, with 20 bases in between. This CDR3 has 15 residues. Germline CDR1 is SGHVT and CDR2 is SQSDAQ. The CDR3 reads CATPRTGWENSPLHF. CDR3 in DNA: TGTGCCACCCCACGAACAGGGTGGGAGAATTCACCCCTCCACTTT.